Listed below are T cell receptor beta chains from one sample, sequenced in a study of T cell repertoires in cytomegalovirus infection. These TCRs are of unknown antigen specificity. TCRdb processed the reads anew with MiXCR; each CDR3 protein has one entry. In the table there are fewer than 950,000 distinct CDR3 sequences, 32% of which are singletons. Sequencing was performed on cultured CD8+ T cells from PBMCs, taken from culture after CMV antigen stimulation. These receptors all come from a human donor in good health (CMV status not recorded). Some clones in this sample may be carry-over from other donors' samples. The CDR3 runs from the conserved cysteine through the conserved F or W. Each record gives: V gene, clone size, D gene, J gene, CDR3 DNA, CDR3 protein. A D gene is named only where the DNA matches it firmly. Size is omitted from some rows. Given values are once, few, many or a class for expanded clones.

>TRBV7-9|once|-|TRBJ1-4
TGTGCCAGCAGCGCAACTAAAACTAATGAAAAACTGTTTTTT
CASSATKTNEKLFF
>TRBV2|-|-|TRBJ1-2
TGTGCCACCCCTGTGTCCAGGGGCTACACCTTC
CATPVSRGYTF
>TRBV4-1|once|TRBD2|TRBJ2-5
TGCACCAGCAGCCAAGAACCTAGCGGGGGGACCCAAGAGACCCAGTACTTC
CTSSQEPSGGTQETQYF
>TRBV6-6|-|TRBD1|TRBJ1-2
TGTGCCAGCAGTTTCGGGACAGGGGATACTAACTATGGCTACACCTTC
CASSFGTGDTNYGYTF
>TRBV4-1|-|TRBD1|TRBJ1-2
TGCGCCAGCAGCTCTCGGACAGGGGCCTATGGCTACACCTTC
CASSSRTGAYGYTF
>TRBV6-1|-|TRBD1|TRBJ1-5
TGTGCCAGCAGTAATTCCGGGACAGGGTTTTTTCAGCCCCAGCATTTT
CASSNSGTGFFQPQHF
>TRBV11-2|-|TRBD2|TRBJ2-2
TGTGCCAGCAGCTTACAAGGACTAGTTGGCGGGGAGCTGTTTTTT
CASSLQGLVGGELFF
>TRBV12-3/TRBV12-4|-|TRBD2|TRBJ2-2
TGTGCCAGCAGTGAGACTAGCGGGGTAATCACCGGGGAGCTGTTTTTT
CASSETSGVITGELFF
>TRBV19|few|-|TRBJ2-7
TGTGCCAGTAGTACCCGGACGGCCTCCTACGAGCAGTACTTC
CASSTRTASYEQYF
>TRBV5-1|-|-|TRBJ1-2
TGCGCCAGCAGCTTGGGCAGAGACCCAGCTAACTATGGCTACACCTTC
CASSLGRDPANYGYTF
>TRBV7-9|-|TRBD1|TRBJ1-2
TGTGCCAGCACCCTCATGAGGGACAGGGCTAACTATGGCTACACCTTC
CASTLMRDRANYGYTF
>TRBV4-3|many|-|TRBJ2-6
TGCGCCAGCGCAACAGGTTCCCCCTCTGGGGCCAACGTCCTGACTTTC
CASATGSPSGANVLTF
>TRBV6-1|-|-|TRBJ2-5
TGTGCCAGCAGTCCCCTAAGCAGGGAGTCCCTACAAGAGACCCAGTACTTC
CASSPLSRESLQETQYF
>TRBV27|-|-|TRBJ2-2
TGTGCCAGCAGTTTGCGGGGGCGAGCCGGGGAGCTGTTTTTT
CASSLRGRAGELFF
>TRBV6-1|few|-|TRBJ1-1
TGTGCCAGCAGTGAAAGGATCCCCCTCTTTGGACAGTTGAACACTGAAGCTTTCTTT
CASSERIPLFGQLNTEAFF
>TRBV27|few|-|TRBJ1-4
TGTGCCAGCAGTCCAGATGGGGGTGGTGGTGAAAAACTGTTTTTT
CASSPDGGGGEKLFF
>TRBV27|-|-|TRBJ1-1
TGTGCCAGCAGTCAAACAGGTTGGAACACTGAAGCTTTCTTT
CASSQTGWNTEAFF
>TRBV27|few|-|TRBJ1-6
TGTGCCAGCAGTTTAGGATACTGGATGAGCTCCTATAATTCACCCCTCCACTTT
CASSLGYWMSSYNSPLHF
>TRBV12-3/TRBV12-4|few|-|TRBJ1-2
TGTGCCAGCATGGGGGGTGGCTACACCTTC
CASMGGGYTF
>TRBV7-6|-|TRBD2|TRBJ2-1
TGTGCCAGCAGCTTAAGTCTAGCGGGGCCGGGTGGTGAGCAGTTCTTC
CASSLSLAGPGGEQFF
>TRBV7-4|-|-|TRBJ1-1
TGTGCCAACTCAAGGGGGAACACTGAAGCTTTCTTT
CANSRGNTEAFF
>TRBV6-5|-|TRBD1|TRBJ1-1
TGTGCCAGCAGTTTGGGACAGGGGGCAGATAGGACTGAAGCTTTCTTT
CASSLGQGADRTEAFF